One and the same sample provided the 32 T cell receptor beta chains below, sequenced in a study of CD8 T cells in Susac syndrome. It was with random hexamers that about 0.45 to 1 ug RNA was reverse transcribed. TCRdb redid the calling of the immunoSEQ multiplex PCR reads with MiXCR, one entry per CDR3 protein. In the table there are about 300,000 distinct CDR3 sequences, over 75% of which are singletons. What was sequenced was CD8+ T cells from PBMCs. Source of these receptors: a human donor with multiple sclerosis.

The chain is built from TRBV28 and TRBJ2-7; 10 nucleotides line up with TRBD1. CDR1 MDHEN and CDR2 SYDVKM come from the germline V gene. The CDR3 totals 15 residues. J was trimmed by 0 bases and V by 6 bases; bases with no gene match: 5. The CDR3 loop is CASRQDRGNSYEQYF. Written as DNA, the CDR3 is TGTGCCAGCAGACAGGACAGGGGGAACTCCTACGAGCAGTACTTC.

The chain joins TRBV9 to TRBJ2-5, with TRBD2 matching 9 bases. J lost 1 base, V lost 3 bases, and 10 bases had no gene match. There are 17 residues in the CDR3. Germline V gene data show CDR1 as SGDLS and CDR2 as YYNGEE. The CDR3 reads CASSASGTTGPQETQYF. CDR3 DNA sequence: TGTGCCAGCAGCGCTAGCGGGACAACAGGCCCCCAAGAGACCCAGTACTTC. Full variable domain (missing parts from reference TRBV9 and TRBJ2-5): DSGVTQTPKHLITATGQRVTLRCSPRSGDLSVYWYQQSLDQGLQFLIQYYNGEERAKGNILERFSAQQFPDLHSELNLSSLELGDSALYFCASSASGTTGPQETQYFGPGTRLLVL.

This clonotype came up a few times. This chain links TRBV27 with TRBJ2-1; 14 bases fit TRBD2. This CDR3 region has 15 residues. The germline CDR1 and CDR2 sequences are MNHEY and SMNVEV (reference sequence). J lost 7 bases, V lost 5 bases, and 4 bases had no gene match. CDR3 protein: CASSTGTSGSNEQFF. CDR3 bases: TGTGCCAGCAGTACCGGGACTAGCGGGAGTAATGAGCAGTTCTTC.

The chain is built from TRBV3-1 and TRBJ2-1; no definite D call. Germline-derived CDR1 and CDR2 are LGHDT and YNNKEL (reference sequence). CDR3 length equals 16 residues. V lost 1 base to trimming and J lost 0 bases, with 10 bases between them. The CDR3 DNA reads TGTGCCAGCAGCCAAGTTTGGGGTTTCTCCTACAATGAGCAGTTCTTC. Its translation: CASSQVWGFSYNEQFF.

The chain combines TRBV6-5 with TRBJ1-2, with D hard to call. Trimming removed 0 bases at V and 4 bases at J, with 9 bases between. Germline lookup yields CDR1 MNHEY and CDR2 SVGAGI. The CDR3 length is 14 residues. CDR3 in DNA: TGTGCCAGCAGTTACTCGAACAGTTTCTATGGCTACACCTTC. Translating gives CASSYSNSFYGYTF.

The rearrangement links TRBV5-1 to TRBJ2-1; the D is unclear. Trimming took off 4 bases at V and 4 bases at J, with 9 bases between the two ends. The CDR3 runs 13 residues. Germline CDR1 is SGHRS and CDR2 is YFSETQ. CDR3 sequence: CASSTPSYNEQFF. In nucleotides, the CDR3 is TGCGCCAGCAGCACCCCATCTTACAATGAGCAGTTCTTC.

The chain couples TRBV12-3 or TRBV12-4 to TRBJ2-5; TRBD2 aligns across 14 bases. Losses at the gene ends were 4 bases for V and 5 bases for J; bases not matched to a gene: 6. The CDR3 totals 16 residues. In DNA form, the CDR3 reads TGTGCCAGCAGTTGGCGACTAGCGGGAGGGGCCGAGACCCAGTACTTC. This encodes CASSWRLAGGAETQYF.

This chain connects TRBV5-4 to TRBJ2-5; TRBD2 agrees at 9 bases. Trimming took 3 bases from V and 5 from J; bases not matched to a gene: 8. CDR3 length equals 15 residues. Germline lookup yields CDR1 SGHNT and CDR2 YYREEE (reference sequence). For the CDR3, the DNA is TGTGCCAGCAGCTCCCCGGCGGGGGGGCTGGAGACCCAGTACTTC. It encodes CASSSPAGGLETQYF.

In its sample, this clonotype was seen once. The gene calls are TRBV3-1 and TRBJ1-5, with D perhaps matching TRBD1 (5 bases). V lost 3 bases and J 9 bases, leaving 12 bases between the germline ends. Per the germline V gene, CDR1 is LGHDT and CDR2 is YNNKEL (reference sequence). The CDR3 consists of 13 residues. CDR3 amino acids: CASSQEQARPQHF. DNA of the CDR3: TGTGCCAGCAGCCAGGAACAGGCTCGGCCCCAGCATTTT.

The chain has TRBV4-3 and TRBJ2-7, with a weak D call TRBD1 (6 bases). The CDR3 length is 15 residues. V lost 0 bases, J lost 3 bases, and 12 bases lay in between. The germline gives CDR1 LGHNA, CDR2 YSLEER. CDR3 nucleotides: TGCGCCAGCAGCCAAGACCCAGGGGATGGCTACGAGCAGTACTTC. Translating gives CASSQDPGDGYEQYF.

This chain connects TRBV10-3 to TRBJ2-5, with 14 bases fitting TRBD2. The CDR3 loop spans 16 amino acids. The ends lost 10 bases at V and 0 bases at J; junction bases unmatched: 7. Germline lookup yields CDR1 ENHRY and CDR2 SYGVKD. For the CDR3, the DNA is TGTGCCACCGGGACTAGCGGGAGCCCGTACCAAGAGACCCAGTACTTC. This gives the protein CATGTSGSPYQETQYF.

The rearrangement uses TRBV28 and TRBJ2-2, with D maybe TRBD1 (6 bases). The V and J ends lost 6 bases and 6 bases respectively, with 14 bases between them. CDR3 length: 14 amino acids. Germline CDR1 is MDHEN and CDR2 is SYDVKM. The chain's CDR3 is CASSDRMKPGELFF. The CDR3 DNA reads as TGTGCCAGCAGCGACAGGATGAAACCCGGGGAGCTGTTTTTT.

As DNA, the CDR3 is TGTGCCAGTAGTATAGTGAGGAACAATGAGCAGTTCTTC. Translated: CASSIVRNNEQFF. The chain joins TRBV19 to TRBJ2-1; no definite D call. Trimming took 1 base from V and 5 from J, leaving 6 bases between them. The germline V gene encodes CDR1 LNHDA and CDR2 SQIVND (reference sequence). The CDR3 runs to 13 residues.

The chain carries TRBV11-2 and TRBJ2-7; the D gene could be TRBD1 or TRBD2 (5 bases each). The CDR3 totals 18 residues. Per the germline V gene, CDR1 is SGHAT and CDR2 is FQNNGV. The V end was cut by 5 bases, the J end by 4 bases, with 27 bases between. The CDR3 coding sequence is TGTGCCAGCAGCACTTATGAGGGGAGAGACCGCAGTCCTTACGAGCAGTACTTC. Translating it yields CASSTYEGRDRSPYEQYF.

This chain joins TRBV19 and TRBJ2-6; TRBD1 matches at 8 bases. From germline, CDR1 is LNHDA and CDR2 SQIVND (reference sequence). The CDR3 length is 16 residues. The junction had 6 bases not matched to a gene; V was cut back by 6 bases and J by 2 bases. CDR3: CASSLQGAPGANVLTF. The DNA of the CDR3 is TGTGCCAGTAGCCTCCAGGGGGCCCCTGGGGCCAACGTCCTGACTTTC. Full variable domain (rest looked up from reference TRBV19 and TRBJ2-6): DGGITQSPKYLFRKEGQNVTLSCEQNLNHDAMYWYRQDPGQGLRLIYYSQIVNDFQKGDIAEGYSVSREKKESFPLTVTSAQKNPTAFYLCASSLQGAPGANVLTFGAGSRLTVL.

This clonotype was seen a single time. The chain uses TRBV20-1 and TRBJ2-1; 15 nucleotides align to TRBD2. V lost 0 bases and J lost 10; bases outside the gene matches: 19. CDR3 length equals 20 residues. Germline assignment: CDR1 DFQATT and CDR2 SNEGSKA (reference sequence). CDR3: CSARDRVGTSGRRTLGEQFF. The CDR3 nucleotides read TGCAGTGCTAGAGATCGAGTAGGGACTAGCGGGAGGAGGACCCTCGGGGAGCAGTTCTTC.

The chain links TRBV7-9 to TRBJ2-2; TRBD1 matches 9 bases. J was trimmed by 7 bases and V by 2 bases; bases with no gene match: 11. The CDR3 totals 17 residues. Germline V gives CDR1 SEHNR, CDR2 FQNEAQ (reference sequence). The CDR3 DNA follows: TGTGCCAGCAGCTTAACTCCGGGACAGGGAATTGACGGGGAGCTGTTTTTT. Protein product: CASSLTPGQGIDGELFF.

J is TRBJ2-5 and V is TRBV9; TRBD1 matches at 10 bases. The CDR3 extends over 14 amino acids. The J segment lost 4 bases and the V segment lost 4 bases, leaving 4 bases of the junction unmatched. Germline V gene data show CDR1 as SGDLS and CDR2 as YYNGEE. The CDR3 nucleotides are TGTGCCAGCAGCTCTGGACAGGGGGGAGAGACCCAGTACTTC. Protein sequence: CASSSGQGGETQYF.

V and J are TRBV6-2 or TRBV6-3 and TRBJ2-7; 11 nucleotides line up with TRBD1. Germline values: CDR1 MNHEY, CDR2 SVGEGT. V shed 5 bases, J shed 7 bases, and the junction held 10 bases outside the gene matches. The length of the CDR3 is 15 residues. The CDR3 loop is CASSTWDRGMEEQYF. In nucleotides, the CDR3 is TGTGCCAGCAGTACCTGGGACAGGGGGATGGAAGAGCAGTACTTC.

Regarding this clonotype: At one of its ends the junction is not consistent with the germline gene, which may arise from a read error. The V and J genes are TRBV7-7 and TRBJ2-1; D perhaps matches TRBD1 (7 bases). CDR3 length: 15 amino acids. CDR1 SSHAT and CDR2 FNYEAQ come from the germline V gene (reference sequence). CDR3 protein: CASSLQDREDNEQFF. The CDR3 region has the DNA TGTGCTAGCAGCCTCCAAGACAGGGAGGACAATGAGCAGTTCTTC.

The table lists this clonotype with a count of one. The V gene is TRBV24-1, the J gene TRBJ2-3; unclear D gene. Germline-derived CDR1 and CDR2 are KGHDR and SFDVKD. The CDR3 runs to 15 residues. Deletions cut 5 bases from V and 0 bases from J, with 11 bases between. The CDR3 reads CATSGVSLSTDTQYF. The CDR3 region has the DNA TGTGCCACCAGTGGGGTCTCCCTCAGCACAGATACGCAGTATTTT.

V is TRBV20-1 and J is TRBJ2-5; 9 nucleotides align to TRBD2. V lost 0 bases to trimming and J lost 5 bases; unmatched junction nucleotides: 4. CDR3 size: 14 residues. Per the germline V gene, CDR1 is DFQATT and CDR2 is SNEGSKA (reference sequence). The CDR3 nucleotides are TGCAGTGCTAGAGAAGCGGGAGGCGGCGAGACCCAGTACTTC. It translates to CSAREAGGGETQYF.

The rearrangement joins TRBV20-1 to TRBJ2-1; D call uncertain. V shed 0 bases and J shed 6 bases, with 9 bases lying between them. From germline, CDR1 is DFQATT and CDR2 SNEGSKA (reference sequence). This CDR3 region has 13 residues. The chain's CDR3 is CSARDLVGNEQFF. For the CDR3, the DNA is TGCAGTGCTAGAGACCTAGTTGGCAATGAGCAGTTCTTC.

The chain couples TRBV27 to TRBJ2-7; D possibly corresponds to TRBD2 (6 bases). Germline-derived CDR1 and CDR2 are MNHEY and SMNVEV (reference sequence). The CDR3 loop spans 14 amino acids. Trimming pared 8 bases from V and 7 bases from J, leaving 21 bases between. CDR3 nucleotides: TGTGCCAGCGGGGGAGGAAAATTCCCGAGTGAGCAGTACTTC. This gives the protein CASGGGKFPSEQYF.

The V gene is TRBV7-9, the J gene TRBJ1-4; 7 bases are shared with TRBD1. The J segment lost 3 bases and the V segment lost 5 bases, leaving 6 bases of the junction unmatched. CDR1 is SEHNR, CDR2 FQNEAQ, per germline (reference sequence). The CDR3 runs to 15 residues. CDR3 in DNA: TGTGCCAGCAGCCCCGGGACAGATTCTAATGAAAAACTGTTTTTT. It encodes CASSPGTDSNEKLFF.

The chain couples TRBV30 to TRBJ2-1; D might be TRBD1 (5 bases). CDR3 length: 11 residues. V lost 0 bases and J lost 12, with 9 bases in between. The germline V gene has CDR1 GTSNPN and CDR2 SVGIG (reference sequence). The CDR3 region has the DNA TGTGCCTGGAGTGTCCAGGGTAGGCAGTTCTTC. Translating it yields CAWSVQGRQFF. Looking up the rest from reference TRBV30 and TRBJ2-1 gives the full variable domain: SQTIHQWPATLVQPVGSPLSLECTVEGTSNPNLYWYRQAAGRGLQLLFYSVGIGQISSEVPQNLSASRPQDRQFILSSKKLLLSDSGFYLCAWSVQGRQFFGPGTRLTVL.

The genes are TRBV29-1 and TRBJ1-5; a weak D match, TRBD1 (5 bases). CDR1 is SQVTM, CDR2 ANQGSEA, per germline. This CDR3 has 12 residues. The V end was cut by 6 bases, the J end by 12 bases, with 18 bases between. CDR3 loop: CSVPGLGGGQHF. The DNA of the CDR3 is TGCAGCGTCCCCGGTCTTGGGGGGGGCCAGCATTTT.

This chain connects TRBV20-1 to TRBJ2-1; possibly TRBD2 for D (5 bases). From germline, CDR1 is DFQATT and CDR2 SNEGSKA (reference sequence). The CDR3 is 12 residues long. The V end was cut by 6 bases, the J end by 5 bases, with 11 bases between. Written as DNA, the CDR3 is TGCAGTGCCAGACCCGGGGACAATGAGCAGTTCTTC. It codes for CSARPGDNEQFF.

This chain connects TRBV7-9 to TRBJ1-2, with D unresolved. The V end was cut by 1 base, the J end by 2 bases, with 14 bases between. The length of the CDR3 is 16 residues. Looked up from germline, CDR1 is SEHNR and CDR2 is FQNEAQ (reference sequence). Written as DNA, the CDR3 is TGTGCCAGCAGCTTAGGGGATACACCATCCAACTATGGCTACACCTTC. Protein sequence: CASSLGDTPSNYGYTF.

The chain recombines TRBV7-9 with TRBJ2-1; maybe TRBD1 (5 bases). The V end was cut by 4 bases, the J end by 2 bases, with 12 bases between. This CDR3 spans 15 amino acids. Germline V gene sequence: CDR1 SEHNR, CDR2 FQNEAQ (reference sequence). CDR3 nucleotides: TGTGCCAGCAGCTCCCCTTACAGGACCTACAATGAGCAGTTCTTC. Protein product: CASSSPYRTYNEQFF.

The chain couples TRBV30 to TRBJ2-7; perhaps TRBD2 as D (5 bases). From germline, CDR1 is GTSNPN and CDR2 SVGIG (reference sequence). The CDR3 spans 9 residues. The CDR3 sequence is CATGRAAYF. CDR3 in DNA: TGTGCGACGGGAAGGGCTGCGTACTTC.

The genes are TRBV19 and TRBJ2-1, with 10 bases that match TRBD2. CDR3 length equals 15 residues. The V and J ends lost 6 bases and 7 bases, in that order; junction bases with no gene match: 9. Germline V gives CDR1 LNHDA, CDR2 SQIVND (reference sequence). The CDR3 here is CASRRLAGGQNEQFF. The CDR3 bases are TGTGCCAGTAGGCGGTTAGCGGGGGGCCAGAATGAGCAGTTCTTC.